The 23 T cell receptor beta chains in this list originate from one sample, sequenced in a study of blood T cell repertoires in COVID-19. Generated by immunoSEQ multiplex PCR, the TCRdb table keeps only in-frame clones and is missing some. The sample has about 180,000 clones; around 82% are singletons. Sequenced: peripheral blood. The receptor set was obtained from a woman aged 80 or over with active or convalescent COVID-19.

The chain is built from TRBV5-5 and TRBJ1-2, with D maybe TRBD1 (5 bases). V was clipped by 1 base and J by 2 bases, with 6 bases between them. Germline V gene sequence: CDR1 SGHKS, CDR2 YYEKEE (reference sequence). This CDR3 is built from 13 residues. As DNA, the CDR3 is TGTGCCAGCAGCTTGAACAGGAACTATGGCTACACCTTC. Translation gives CASSLNRNYGYTF.

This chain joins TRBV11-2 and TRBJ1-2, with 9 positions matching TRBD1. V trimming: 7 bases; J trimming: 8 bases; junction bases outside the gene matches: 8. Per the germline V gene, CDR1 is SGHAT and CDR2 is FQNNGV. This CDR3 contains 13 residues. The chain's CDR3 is CASTLDRGGGYTF. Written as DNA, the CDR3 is TGTGCCAGCACCCTGGACAGGGGCGGCGGCTACACCTTC.

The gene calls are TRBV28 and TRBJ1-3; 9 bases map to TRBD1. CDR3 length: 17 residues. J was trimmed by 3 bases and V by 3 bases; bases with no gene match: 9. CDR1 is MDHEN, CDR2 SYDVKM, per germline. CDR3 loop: CASSFFTDRGGGNTIYF. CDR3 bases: TGTGCCAGCAGTTTCTTCACGGACAGGGGAGGTGGAAACACCATATATTTT.

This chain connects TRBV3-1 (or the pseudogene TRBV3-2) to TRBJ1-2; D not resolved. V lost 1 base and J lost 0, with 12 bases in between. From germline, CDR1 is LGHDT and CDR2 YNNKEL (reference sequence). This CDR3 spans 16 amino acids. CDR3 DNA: TGTGCCAGCAGCCAAGGTCTGAGACTAGCTAACTATGGCTACACCTTC. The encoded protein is CASSQGLRLANYGYTF.

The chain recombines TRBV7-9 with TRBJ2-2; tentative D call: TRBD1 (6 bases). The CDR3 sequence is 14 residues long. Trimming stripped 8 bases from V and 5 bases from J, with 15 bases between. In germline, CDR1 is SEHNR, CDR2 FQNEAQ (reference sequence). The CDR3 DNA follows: TGTGCCAGCGTCCTACAGGGTTCAACCGGGGAGCTGTTTTTT. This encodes CASVLQGSTGELFF.

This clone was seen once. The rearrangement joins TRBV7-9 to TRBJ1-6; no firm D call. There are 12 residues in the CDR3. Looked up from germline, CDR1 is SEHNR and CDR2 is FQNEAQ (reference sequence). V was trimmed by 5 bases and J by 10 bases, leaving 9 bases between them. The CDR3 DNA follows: TGTGCCAGCAGCGTCGAGGGATCACCCCTCCACTTT. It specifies CASSVEGSPLHF.

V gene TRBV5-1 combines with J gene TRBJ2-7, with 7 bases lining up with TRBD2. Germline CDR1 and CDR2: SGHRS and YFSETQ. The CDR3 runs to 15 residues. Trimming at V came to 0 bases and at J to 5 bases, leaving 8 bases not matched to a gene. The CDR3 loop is CASSLGGRAFDEQYF. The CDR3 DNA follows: TGCGCCAGCAGCTTGGGTGGGAGGGCTTTCGACGAGCAGTACTTC.

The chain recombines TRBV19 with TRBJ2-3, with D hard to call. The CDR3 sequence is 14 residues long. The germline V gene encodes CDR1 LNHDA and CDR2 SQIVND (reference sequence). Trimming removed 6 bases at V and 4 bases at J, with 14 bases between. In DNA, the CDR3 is TGTGCCAGTAGGACCACGGGTGATTCAGATACGCAGTATTTT. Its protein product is CASRTTGDSDTQYF.

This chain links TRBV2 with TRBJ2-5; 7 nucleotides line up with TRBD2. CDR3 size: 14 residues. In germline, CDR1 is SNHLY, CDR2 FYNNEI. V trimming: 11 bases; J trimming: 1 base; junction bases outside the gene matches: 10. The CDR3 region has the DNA TGTGCCGGGGCACAAGCGGGACCCCAAGAGACCCAGTACTTC. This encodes CAGAQAGPQETQYF.

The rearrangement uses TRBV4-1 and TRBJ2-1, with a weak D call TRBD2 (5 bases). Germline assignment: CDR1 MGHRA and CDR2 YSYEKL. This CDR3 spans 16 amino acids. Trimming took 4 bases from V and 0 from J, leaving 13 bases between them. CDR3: CASSPLQRSSYNEQFF. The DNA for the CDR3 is TGCGCCAGCAGCCCCCTCCAGCGGAGCTCCTACAATGAGCAGTTCTTC.

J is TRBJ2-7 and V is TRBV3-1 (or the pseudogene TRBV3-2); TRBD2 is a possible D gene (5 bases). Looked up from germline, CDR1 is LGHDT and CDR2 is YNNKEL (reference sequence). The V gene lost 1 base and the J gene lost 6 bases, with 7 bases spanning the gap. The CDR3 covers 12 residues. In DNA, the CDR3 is TGTGCCAGCAGCCAAGCCGGAGGCGAGCAGTACTTC. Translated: CASSQAGGEQYF.

CDR3: CASVGGMVGNTIYF. CDR3 DNA sequence: TGTGCCAGTGTGGGGGGAATGGTGGGAAACACCATATATTTT. This rearrangement joins TRBV6-5 to TRBJ1-3, with D perhaps TRBD1 (5 bases). The V gene's germline CDR1 is MNHEY and CDR2 SVGAGI. CDR3 length equals 14 residues. Trimming removed 9 bases at V and 4 bases at J, with 16 bases between.

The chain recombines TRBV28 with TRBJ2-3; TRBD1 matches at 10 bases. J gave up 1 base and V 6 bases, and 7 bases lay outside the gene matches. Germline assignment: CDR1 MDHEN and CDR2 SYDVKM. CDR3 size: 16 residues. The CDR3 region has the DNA TGTGCCAGCAGCAACTTAGGGACAGGGGGCACAGATACGCAGTATTTT. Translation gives CASSNLGTGGTDTQYF.

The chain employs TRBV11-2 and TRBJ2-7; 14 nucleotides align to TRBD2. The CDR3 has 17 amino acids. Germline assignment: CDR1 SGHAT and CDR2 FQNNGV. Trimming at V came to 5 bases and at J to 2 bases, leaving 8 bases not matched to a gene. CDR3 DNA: TGTGCCAGCAGCGTAGGACTAGCGGGAGGAACGCCCTACGAGCAGTACTTC. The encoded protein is CASSVGLAGGTPYEQYF.

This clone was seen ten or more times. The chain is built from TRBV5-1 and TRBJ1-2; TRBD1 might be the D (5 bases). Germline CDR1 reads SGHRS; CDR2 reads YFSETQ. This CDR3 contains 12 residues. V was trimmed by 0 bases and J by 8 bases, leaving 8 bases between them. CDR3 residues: CASSLDRQGYTF. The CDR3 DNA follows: TGCGCCAGCAGCTTGGACAGGCAAGGCTACACCTTC.

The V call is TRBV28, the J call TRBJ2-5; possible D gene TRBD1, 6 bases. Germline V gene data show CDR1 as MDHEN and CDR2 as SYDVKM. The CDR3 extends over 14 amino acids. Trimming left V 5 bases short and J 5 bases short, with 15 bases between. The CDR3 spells CASSTPQGHETQYF. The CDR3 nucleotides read TGTGCCAGCAGTACCCCACAGGGACACGAGACCCAGTACTTC.

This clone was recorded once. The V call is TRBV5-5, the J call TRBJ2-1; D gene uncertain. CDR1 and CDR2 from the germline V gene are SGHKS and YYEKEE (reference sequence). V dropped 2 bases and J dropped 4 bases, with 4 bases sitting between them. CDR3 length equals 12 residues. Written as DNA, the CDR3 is TGTGCCAGCAGCTTCTCTTACAATGAGCAGTTCTTC. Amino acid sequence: CASSFSYNEQFF.

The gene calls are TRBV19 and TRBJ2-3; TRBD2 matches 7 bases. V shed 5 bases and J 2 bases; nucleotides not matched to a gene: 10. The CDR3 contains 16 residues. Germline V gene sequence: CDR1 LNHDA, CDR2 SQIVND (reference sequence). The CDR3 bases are TGTGCCAGTAGTCTATCGGCGGGAGCACTCACAGATACGCAGTATTTT. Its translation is CASSLSAGALTDTQYF.

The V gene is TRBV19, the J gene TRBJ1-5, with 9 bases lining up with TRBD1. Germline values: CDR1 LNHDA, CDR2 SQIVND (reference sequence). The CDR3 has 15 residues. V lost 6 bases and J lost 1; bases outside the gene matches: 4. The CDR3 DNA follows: TGTGCCAGTAGGGACAGGGGAGGAAGCAATCAGCCCCAGCATTTT. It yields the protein CASRDRGGSNQPQHF.

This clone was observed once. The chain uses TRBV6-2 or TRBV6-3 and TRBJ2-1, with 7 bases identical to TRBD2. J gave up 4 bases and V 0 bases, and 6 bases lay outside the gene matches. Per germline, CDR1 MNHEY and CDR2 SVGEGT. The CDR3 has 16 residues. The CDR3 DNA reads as TGTGCCAGCAGTTACTCGACTAGCAGTCTTTACAATGAGCAGTTCTTC. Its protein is CASSYSTSSLYNEQFF.

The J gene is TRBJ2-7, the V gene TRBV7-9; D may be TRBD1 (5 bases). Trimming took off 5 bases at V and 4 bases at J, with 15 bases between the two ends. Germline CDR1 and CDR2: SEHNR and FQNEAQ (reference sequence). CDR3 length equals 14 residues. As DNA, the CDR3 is TGTGCCAGCAGCCAAACAGGCCGGGTATACGAGCAGTACTTC. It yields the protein CASSQTGRVYEQYF.

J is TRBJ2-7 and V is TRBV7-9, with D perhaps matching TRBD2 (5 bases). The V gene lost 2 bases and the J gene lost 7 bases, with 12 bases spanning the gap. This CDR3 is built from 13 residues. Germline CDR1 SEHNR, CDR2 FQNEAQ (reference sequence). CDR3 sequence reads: CASSLTGMGEQYF. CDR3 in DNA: TGTGCCAGCAGCTTAACCGGGATGGGTGAGCAGTACTTC.

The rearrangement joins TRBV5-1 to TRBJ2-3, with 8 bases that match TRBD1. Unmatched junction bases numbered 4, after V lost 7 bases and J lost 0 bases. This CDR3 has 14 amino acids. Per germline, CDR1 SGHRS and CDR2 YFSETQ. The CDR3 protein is CASRGQVSTDTQYF. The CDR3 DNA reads TGCGCCAGCCGGGGACAGGTGAGCACAGATACGCAGTATTTT.